This note documents a single T cell receptor (beta chain) sequence. The antigen is not known. TCRdb ran MiXCR on the RT-PCR reads and lists one entry per CDR3 protein. This sample has almost 250,000 distinct CDR3 sequences, with over 9% found just once. Germline V gives CDR1 MGHDK, CDR2 SYGVNS. V lost 6 bases and J 5 bases, leaving 13 bases between the germline ends. The CDR3 runs 13 residues. The sample originates from a study of response to subunit inactivated influenza vaccine. Findings and caveats of the study: Researchers suggested that each seasonal influenza vaccination recruits few new T cells.

The material was non-naive T cells sorted from PBMCs, obtained about 14 days before vaccination. The TCR was taken from a man aged 45 to 65 who received an inactivated influenza vaccine. The chain links TRBV25-1 to TRBJ2-5; D ambiguous. The CDR3 reads CASREPGKETQYF. The DNA of the CDR3 is TGTGCCAGCAGAGAACCCGGCAAGGAGACCCAGTACTTC.